The rows below give T cell receptor beta chains drawn from one sample of a study of T cells after posttransplantation cyclophosphamide. Repertoires were generated with immunoSEQ multiplex PCR, while TCRdb's copy carries only in-frame clones and drops some. Here the sample spans some 66,000 clones, about 94% being singletons. Sequences were obtained from PBMCs. Receptors originate from a woman in her thirties in good health and a related stem cell transplant donor. CDR3s include the opening cysteine and the closing phenylalanine or tryptophan. The order of the fields is J gene, clone size, D gene, V gene, CDR3 DNA, CDR3 protein. A D gene is named only where the DNA matches it firmly. The listing skips clone size in some rows; elsewhere it reads once, few, many or a size class.

TRBJ1-4	NA	TRBD1	TRBV5-1	TGCGCCAGCAGCATGACAGGGGTTGAAAAACTGTTTTTT	CASSMTGVEKLFF
TRBJ1-2	NA	NA	TRBV7-9	TGTGCCAGCAGCGTTCAGGGAAACTATGGCTACACCTTC	CASSVQGNYGYTF
TRBJ2-7	NA	NA	TRBV4-1	TGCGCCAGCAGCCACGGGACTTACCTTTCCTACGAGCAGTACTTC	CASSHGTYLSYEQYF
TRBJ1-2	NA	NA	TRBV5-1	TGCGCCAGCAGCTTGGAGCAGGGTTTTGGCTACACCTTC	CASSLEQGFGYTF
TRBJ1-1	NA	NA	TRBV7-2	TGTGCCAGCAGCTTAGAAGCATTCACGACAGAGCGGGGCACTGAAGCTTTCTTT	CASSLEAFTTERGTEAFF
TRBJ1-6	NA	NA	TRBV11-2	TGTGCCAGCAGCTTACCGACAGGCCCCTATAATTCACCCCTCCACTTT	CASSLPTGPYNSPLHF
TRBJ2-7	NA	NA	TRBV30	TGTGCCTGGAGTGTGGGCGGGGCTTACGAGCAGTACTTC	CAWSVGGAYEQYF
TRBJ1-1	NA	TRBD1	TRBV2	TGTGCCAGCAGACTCGACAGGGCTGGGGAAGCTTTCTTT	CASRLDRAGEAFF
TRBJ1-1	once	NA	TRBV28	TGTGCCAGCACCGCGAACACTGAAGCTTTCTTT	CASTANTEAFF
TRBJ2-4	NA	TRBD1	TRBV7-9	TGTGCCAGCAGCGCGGGGCCAAATGACAGGGGGCGCGCCAAAAACATTCAGTACTTC	CASSAGPNDRGRAKNIQYF
TRBJ2-7	NA	TRBD1	TRBV28	TGTGCCAGCAGTCGACACGTGACAGGGCCCAACGAGCAGTACTTC	CASSRHVTGPNEQYF
TRBJ1-5	NA	TRBD1	TRBV7-9	TGTGCCAGCAGCATGACAGGGTTGGGTCAGCCCCAGCATTTT	CASSMTGLGQPQHF
TRBJ1-1	NA	NA	TRBV28	TGTGCCAGCAGTTTGTTACCTTACCGCGGGGGAATCCTGAACACTGAAGCTTTCTTT	CASSLLPYRGGILNTEAFF
TRBJ2-7	NA	NA	TRBV5-5	TGTGCCAGCAGCTTGGAATATGGCTACGAGCAGTACTTC	CASSLEYGYEQYF
TRBJ2-5	few	TRBD2	TRBV5-4	TGTGCCAGCAGCTCTACGGGGGGGGTGAGGGGAGAGACCCAGTACTTC	CASSSTGGVRGETQYF
TRBJ1-2	NA	NA	TRBV7-9	TGTGCCAGCAGCTTAATACAGGGATCGGGCTACACCTTC	CASSLIQGSGYTF
TRBJ2-1	NA	NA	TRBV7-2	TGTGCCAGCAGCTTAGCCGGGGCCAATGAGCAGTTCTTC	CASSLAGANEQFF
TRBJ2-1	NA	TRBD1	TRBV6-6	TGTGCCAGCAGGGGACCGGGACAGGGTTTGGGGAATGAGCAGTTCTTC	CASRGPGQGLGNEQFF
TRBJ1-1	NA	NA	TRBV5-6	TGTGCCAGCAGCCTCCCTTCGACGGGCACTGAAGCTTTCTTT	CASSLPSTGTEAFF
TRBJ2-2	NA	NA	TRBV14	TGTGCCAGCAGCCAATTCCGGGTGGGCACCGGGGAGCTGTTTTTT	CASSQFRVGTGELFF